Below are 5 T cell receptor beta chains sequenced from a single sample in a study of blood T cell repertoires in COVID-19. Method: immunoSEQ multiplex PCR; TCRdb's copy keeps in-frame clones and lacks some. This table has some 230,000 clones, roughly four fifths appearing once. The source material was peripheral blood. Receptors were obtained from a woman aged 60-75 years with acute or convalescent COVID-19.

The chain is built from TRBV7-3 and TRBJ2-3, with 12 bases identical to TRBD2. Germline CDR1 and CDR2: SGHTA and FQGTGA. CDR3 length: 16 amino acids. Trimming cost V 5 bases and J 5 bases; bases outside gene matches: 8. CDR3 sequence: CASSHASGGAKDTQYF. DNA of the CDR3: TGTGCCAGCAGCCATGCTAGCGGGGGGGCCAAAGATACGCAGTATTTT.

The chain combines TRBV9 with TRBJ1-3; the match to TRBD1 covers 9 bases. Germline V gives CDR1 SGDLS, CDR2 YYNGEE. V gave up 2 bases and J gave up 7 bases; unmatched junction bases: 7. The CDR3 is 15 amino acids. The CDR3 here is CASSVSGTGKNTIYF. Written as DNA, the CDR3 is TGTGCCAGCAGCGTCTCAGGGACAGGGAAGAACACCATATATTTT. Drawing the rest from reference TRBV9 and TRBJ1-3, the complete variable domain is DSGVTQTPKHLITATGQRVTLRCSPRSGDLSVYWYQQSLDQGLQFLIQYYNGEERAKGNILERFSAQQFPDLHSELNLSSLELGDSALYFCASSVSGTGKNTIYFGEGSWLTVV.

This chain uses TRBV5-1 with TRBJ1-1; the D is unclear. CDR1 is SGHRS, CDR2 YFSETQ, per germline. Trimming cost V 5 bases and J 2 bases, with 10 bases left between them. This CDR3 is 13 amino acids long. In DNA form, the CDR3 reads TGCGCCAGCAGGTATGACACTAACACTGAAGCTTTCTTT. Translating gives CASRYDTNTEAFF.

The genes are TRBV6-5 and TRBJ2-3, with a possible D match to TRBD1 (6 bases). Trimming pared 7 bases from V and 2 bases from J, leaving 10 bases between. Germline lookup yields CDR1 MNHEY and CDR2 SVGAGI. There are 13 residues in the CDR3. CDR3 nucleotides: TGTGCCAGCATGTGGACAGCCACAGATACGCAGTATTTT. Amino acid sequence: CASMWTATDTQYF.

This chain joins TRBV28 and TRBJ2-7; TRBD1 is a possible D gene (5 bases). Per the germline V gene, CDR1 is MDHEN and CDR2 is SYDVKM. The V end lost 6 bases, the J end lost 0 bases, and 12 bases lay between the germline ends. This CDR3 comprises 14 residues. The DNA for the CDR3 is TGTGCCAGCAGCCTGACAGCGAGCTCCTACGAGCAGTACTTC. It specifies CASSLTASSYEQYF.